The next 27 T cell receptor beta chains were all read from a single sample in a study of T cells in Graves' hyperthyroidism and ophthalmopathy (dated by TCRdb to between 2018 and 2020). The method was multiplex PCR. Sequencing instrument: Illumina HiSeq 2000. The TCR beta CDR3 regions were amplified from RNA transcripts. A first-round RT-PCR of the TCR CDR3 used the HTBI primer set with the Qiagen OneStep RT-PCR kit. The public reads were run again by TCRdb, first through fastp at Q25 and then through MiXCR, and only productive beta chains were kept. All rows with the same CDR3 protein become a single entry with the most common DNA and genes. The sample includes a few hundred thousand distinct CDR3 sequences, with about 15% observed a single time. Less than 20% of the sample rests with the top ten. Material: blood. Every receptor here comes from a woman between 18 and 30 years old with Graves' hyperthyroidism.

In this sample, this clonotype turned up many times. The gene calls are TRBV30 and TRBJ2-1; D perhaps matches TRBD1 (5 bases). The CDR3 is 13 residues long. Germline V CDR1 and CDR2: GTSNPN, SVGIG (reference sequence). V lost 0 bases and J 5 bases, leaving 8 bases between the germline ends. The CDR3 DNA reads TGTGCCTGGAGTGTTCGACAGAACAATGAGCAGTTCTTC. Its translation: CAWSVRQNNEQFF.

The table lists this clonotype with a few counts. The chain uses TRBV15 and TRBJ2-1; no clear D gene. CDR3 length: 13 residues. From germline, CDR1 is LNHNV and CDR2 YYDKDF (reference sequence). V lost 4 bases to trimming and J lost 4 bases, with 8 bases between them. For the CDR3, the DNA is TGTGCCACCAGCATTGGCTCGTACAATGAGCAGTTCTTC. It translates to CATSIGSYNEQFF.

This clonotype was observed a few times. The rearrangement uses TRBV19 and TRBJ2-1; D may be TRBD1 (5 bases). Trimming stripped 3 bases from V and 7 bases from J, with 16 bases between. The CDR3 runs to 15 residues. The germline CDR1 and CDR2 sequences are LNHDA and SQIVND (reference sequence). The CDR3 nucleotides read TGTGCCAGTAGTATGCAGCAGGGAATTCAGAATGAGCAGTTCTTC. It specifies CASSMQQGIQNEQFF.

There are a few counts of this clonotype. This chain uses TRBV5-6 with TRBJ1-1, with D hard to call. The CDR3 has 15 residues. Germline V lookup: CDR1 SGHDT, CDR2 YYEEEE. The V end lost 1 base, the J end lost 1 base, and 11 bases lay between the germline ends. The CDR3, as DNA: TGTGCCAGCAGCTTGTGGGGTGCCGGGAACACTGAAGCTTTCTTT. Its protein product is CASSLWGAGNTEAFF.

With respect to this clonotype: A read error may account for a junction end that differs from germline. The CDR3 coding sequence is TGCAGCGTTGAGAGACAGGGGATGAACACTGAAGCTCTCTTT. It yields the protein CSVERQGMNTEALF. V usage is TRBV29-1 and J usage is TRBJ1-1; 8 nucleotides match TRBD1. Germline-derived CDR1 and CDR2 are SQVTM and ANQGSEA. This CDR3 is built from 14 residues.

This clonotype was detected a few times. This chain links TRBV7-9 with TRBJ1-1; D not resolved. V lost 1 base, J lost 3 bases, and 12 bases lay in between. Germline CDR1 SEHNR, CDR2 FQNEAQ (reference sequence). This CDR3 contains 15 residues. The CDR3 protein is CASSLVGGSDTEAFF. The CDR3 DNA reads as TGTGCCAGCAGCTTAGTTGGAGGGTCGGACACTGAAGCTTTCTTT.

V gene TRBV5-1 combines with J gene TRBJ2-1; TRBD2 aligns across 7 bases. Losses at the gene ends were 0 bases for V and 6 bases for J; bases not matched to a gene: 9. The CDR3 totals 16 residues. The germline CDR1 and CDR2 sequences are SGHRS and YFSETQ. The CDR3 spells CASSLASGTTLNEQFF. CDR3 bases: TGCGCCAGCAGCTTGGCCAGCGGGACCACCCTCAATGAGCAGTTCTTC. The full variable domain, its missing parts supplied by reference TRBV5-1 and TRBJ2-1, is KAGVTQTPRYLIKTRGQQVTLSCSPISGHRSVSWYQQTPGQGLQFLFEYFSETQRNKGNFPGRFSGRQFSNSRSEMNVSTLELGDSALYLCASSLASGTTLNEQFFGPGTRLTVL.

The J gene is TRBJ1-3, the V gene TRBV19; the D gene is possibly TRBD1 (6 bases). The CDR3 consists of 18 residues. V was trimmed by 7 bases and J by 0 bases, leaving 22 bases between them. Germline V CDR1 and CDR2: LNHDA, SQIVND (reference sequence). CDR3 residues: CASILSPGTFYSGNTIYF. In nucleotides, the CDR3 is TGTGCCAGTATTCTAAGCCCCGGGACATTCTACTCTGGAAACACCATATATTTT.

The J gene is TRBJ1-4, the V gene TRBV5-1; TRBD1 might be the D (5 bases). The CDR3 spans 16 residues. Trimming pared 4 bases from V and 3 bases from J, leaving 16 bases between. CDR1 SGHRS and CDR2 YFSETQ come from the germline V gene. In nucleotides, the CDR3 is TGCGCCAGCAGCCCGGGACCCATGGGGGCTAATGAAAAACTGTTTTTT. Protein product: CASSPGPMGANEKLFF. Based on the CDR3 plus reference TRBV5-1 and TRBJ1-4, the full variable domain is KAGVTQTPRYLIKTRGQQVTLSCSPISGHRSVSWYQQTPGQGLQFLFEYFSETQRNKGNFPGRFSGRQFSNSRSEMNVSTLELGDSALYLCASSPGPMGANEKLFFGSGTQLSVL.

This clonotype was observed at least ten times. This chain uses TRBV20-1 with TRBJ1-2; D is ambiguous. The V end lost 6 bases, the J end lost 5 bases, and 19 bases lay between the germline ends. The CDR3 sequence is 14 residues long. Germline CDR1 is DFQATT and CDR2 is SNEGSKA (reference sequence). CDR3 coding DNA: TGCAGTGCAGAGCAGGTTGGGGATGGATATGGCTACACCTTC. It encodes CSAEQVGDGYGYTF.

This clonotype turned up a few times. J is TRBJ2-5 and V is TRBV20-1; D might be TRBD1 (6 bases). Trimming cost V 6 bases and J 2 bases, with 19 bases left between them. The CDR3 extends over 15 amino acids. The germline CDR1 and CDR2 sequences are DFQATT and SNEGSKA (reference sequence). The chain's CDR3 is CSARRTVGGQETQYF. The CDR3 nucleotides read TGCAGTGCGCGAAGGACCGTAGGGGGTCAAGAGACCCAGTACTTC.

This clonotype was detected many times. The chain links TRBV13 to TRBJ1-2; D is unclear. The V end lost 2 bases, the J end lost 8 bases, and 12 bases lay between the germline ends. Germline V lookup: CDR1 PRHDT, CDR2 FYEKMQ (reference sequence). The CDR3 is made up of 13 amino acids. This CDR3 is CASSLTSVEGYTF. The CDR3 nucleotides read TGTGCCAGCAGCTTAACTTCGGTAGAAGGCTACACCTTC. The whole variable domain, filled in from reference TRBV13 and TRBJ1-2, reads AAGVIQSPRHLIKEKRETATLKCYPIPRHDTVYWYQQGPGQDPQFLISFYEKMQSDKGSIPDRFSAQQFSDYHSELNMSSLELGDSALYFCASSLTSVEGYTFGSGTRLTVV.

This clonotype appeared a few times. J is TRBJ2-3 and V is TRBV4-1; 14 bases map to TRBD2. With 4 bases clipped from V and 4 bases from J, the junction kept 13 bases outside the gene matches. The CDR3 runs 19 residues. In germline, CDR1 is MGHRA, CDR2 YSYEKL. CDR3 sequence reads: CASSRDGTSGSRAPDTQYF. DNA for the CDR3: TGCGCCAGCAGCCGCGACGGGACTAGCGGGAGCAGGGCCCCAGATACGCAGTATTTT.

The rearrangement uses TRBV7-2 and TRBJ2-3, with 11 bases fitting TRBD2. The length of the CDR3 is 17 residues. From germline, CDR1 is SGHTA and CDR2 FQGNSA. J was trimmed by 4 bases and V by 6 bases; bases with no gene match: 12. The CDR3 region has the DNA TGTGCCAGCAGGGGGCTAGCGGGAGGCGTCGGGTCAGATACGCAGTATTTT. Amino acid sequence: CASRGLAGGVGSDTQYF.

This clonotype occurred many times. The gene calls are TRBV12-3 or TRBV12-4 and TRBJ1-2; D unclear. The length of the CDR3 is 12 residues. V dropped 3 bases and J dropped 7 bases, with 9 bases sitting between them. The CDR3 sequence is CASSLSSVGYTF. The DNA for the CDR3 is TGTGCCAGCAGTTTGAGTTCAGTTGGCTACACCTTC.

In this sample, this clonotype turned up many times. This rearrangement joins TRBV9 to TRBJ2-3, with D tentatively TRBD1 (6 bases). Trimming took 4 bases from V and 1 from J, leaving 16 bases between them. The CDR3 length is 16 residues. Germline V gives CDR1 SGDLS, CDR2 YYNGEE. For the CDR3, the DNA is TGTGCCAGCAGCCTAGGGGGTAGAGGAGGCACAGATACGCAGTATTTT. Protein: CASSLGGRGGTDTQYF.

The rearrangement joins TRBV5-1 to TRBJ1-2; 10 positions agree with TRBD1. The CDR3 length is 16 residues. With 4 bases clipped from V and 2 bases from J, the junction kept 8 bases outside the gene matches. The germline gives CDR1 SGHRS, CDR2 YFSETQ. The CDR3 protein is CASSGTGALPNYGYTF. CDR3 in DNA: TGCGCCAGCAGCGGGACAGGGGCCCTCCCGAACTATGGCTACACCTTC.

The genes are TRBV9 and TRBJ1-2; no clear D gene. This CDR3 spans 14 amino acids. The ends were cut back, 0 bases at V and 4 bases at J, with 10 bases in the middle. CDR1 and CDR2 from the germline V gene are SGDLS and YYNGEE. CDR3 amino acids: CASSVGGFVYGYTF. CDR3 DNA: TGTGCCAGCAGCGTAGGAGGGTTTGTCTATGGCTACACCTTC.

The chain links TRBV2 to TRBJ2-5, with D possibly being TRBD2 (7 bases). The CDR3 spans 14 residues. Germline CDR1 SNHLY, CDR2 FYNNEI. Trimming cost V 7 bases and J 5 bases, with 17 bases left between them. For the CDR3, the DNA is TGTGCCAGCAAAGCTTCGGGGGGCGAGGAGACCCAGTACTTC. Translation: CASKASGGEETQYF.

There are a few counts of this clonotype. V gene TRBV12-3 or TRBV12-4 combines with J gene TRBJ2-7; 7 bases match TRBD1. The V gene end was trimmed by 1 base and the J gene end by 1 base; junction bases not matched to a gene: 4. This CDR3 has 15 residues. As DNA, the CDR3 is TGTGCCAGCAGTTTAGGGCCAGGGGGTTCCTACGAGCAGTACTTC. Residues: CASSLGPGGSYEQYF.

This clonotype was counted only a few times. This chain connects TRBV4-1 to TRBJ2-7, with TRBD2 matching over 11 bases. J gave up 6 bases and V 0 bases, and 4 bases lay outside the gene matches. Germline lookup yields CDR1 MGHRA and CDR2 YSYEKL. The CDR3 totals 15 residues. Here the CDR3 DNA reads TGCGCCAGCAGCCAAGAAATCCTAGCGGGAGGCGAGCAGTACGTC. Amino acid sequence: CASSQEILAGGEQYV.

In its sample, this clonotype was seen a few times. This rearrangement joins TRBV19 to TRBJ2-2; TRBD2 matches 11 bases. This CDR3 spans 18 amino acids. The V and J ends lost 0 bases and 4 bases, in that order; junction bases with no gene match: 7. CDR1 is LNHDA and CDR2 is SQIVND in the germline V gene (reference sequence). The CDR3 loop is CASSIDGSGRALTGELFF. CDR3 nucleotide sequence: TGTGCCAGTAGTATAGATGGTAGCGGGAGGGCCCTCACCGGGGAGCTGTTTTTT.

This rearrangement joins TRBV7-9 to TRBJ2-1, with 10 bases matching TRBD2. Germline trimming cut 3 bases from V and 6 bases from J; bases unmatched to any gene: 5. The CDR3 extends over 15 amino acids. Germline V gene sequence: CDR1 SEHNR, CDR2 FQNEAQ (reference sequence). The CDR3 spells CASSFGTSAGNEQFF. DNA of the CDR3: TGTGCCAGCAGCTTCGGGACTAGCGCGGGCAATGAGCAGTTCTTC.

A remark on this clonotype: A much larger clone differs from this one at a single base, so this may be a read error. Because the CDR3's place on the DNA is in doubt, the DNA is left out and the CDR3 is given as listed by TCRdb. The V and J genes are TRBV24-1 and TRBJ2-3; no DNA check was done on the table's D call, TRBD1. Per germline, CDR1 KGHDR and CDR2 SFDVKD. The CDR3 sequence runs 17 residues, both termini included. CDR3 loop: CATSDFGTGASTDTRYF.

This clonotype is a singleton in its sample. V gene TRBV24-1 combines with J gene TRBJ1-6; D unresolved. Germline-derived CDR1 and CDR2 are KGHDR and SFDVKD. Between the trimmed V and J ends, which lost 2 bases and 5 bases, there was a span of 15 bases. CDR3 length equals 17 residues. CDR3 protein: CATSDSWRGGNNSPLHF. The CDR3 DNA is TGTGCCACCAGTGATTCTTGGCGGGGAGGGAATAATTCACCCCTCCACTTT.

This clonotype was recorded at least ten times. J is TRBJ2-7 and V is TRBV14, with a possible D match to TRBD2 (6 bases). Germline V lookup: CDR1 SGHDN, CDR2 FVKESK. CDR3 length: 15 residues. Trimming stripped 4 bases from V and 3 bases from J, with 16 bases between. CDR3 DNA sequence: TGTGCCAGCAGCCCCCTAGGAGGGACCCTCTACGAGCAGTACTTC. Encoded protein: CASSPLGGTLYEQYF.

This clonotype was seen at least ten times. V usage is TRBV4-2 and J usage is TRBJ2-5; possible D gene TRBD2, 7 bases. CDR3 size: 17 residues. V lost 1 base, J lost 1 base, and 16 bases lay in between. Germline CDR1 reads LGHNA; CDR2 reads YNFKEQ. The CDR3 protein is CASSQGYGGLAQETQYF. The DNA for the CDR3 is TGTGCCAGCAGCCAAGGGTACGGGGGGCTCGCCCAAGAGACCCAGTACTTC.